This T cell receptor (beta chain) was captured in a study of T and B cells in COVID-19 patients. From blood, about 240-500 ng of genomic DNA served as TRB template. TRB rearrangements were amplified by multiplex PCR with BIOMED2 TRB-A/B primers. Each CDR3 protein is one row after TCRdb ran MiXCR on the multiplex PCR reads. Of about 22,000 distinct CDR3 sequences in the sample, 25% to 30% were seen once. By sample fraction, this clonotype is medium-sized. The CDR3 contains 13 residues. Between the trimmed V and J ends, which lost 6 bases and 6 bases, there was a span of 12 bases. Looked up from germline, CDR1 is LNHDA and CDR2 is SQIVND (reference sequence).

This TCR was sampled from a human donor who had recovered from COVID-19. V gene TRBV19 combines with J gene TRBJ2-1, with a weak D call TRBD2 (6 bases). The source material was blood. CDR3: CASRPGLLNEQFF. In nucleotides, the CDR3 is TGTGCCAGTAGGCCGGGACTTCTCAATGAGCAGTTCTTC.